This section outlines one TCR beta chain sequence together with its context. Its recognized antigen is unknown. Base qualities are not at hand, and no much larger clone is one base apart. The junction carries 12 bases between V and J, which are trimmed by 3 bases and 6 bases respectively. The CDR3, cysteine through phenylalanine, is 13 amino acids long. The DNA shown is the 39-base CDR3, in frame from base 1. In the germline V gene, CDR1 corresponds to KGHSH and CDR2 to LQKENI. This specimen belongs to a study of circulating and synovial CD4+ cells in juvenile arthritis (dated by TCRdb to 2013 to 2014). Background for the entire study: Within each patient, the study compared the TCRbeta CDR3 repertoires of three groups: circulating HLA-DR+ CD4 T cells, bulk blood CD4 T cells, and synovial CD4 T cells. Repertoire sequencing was performed with the aim of confirming enrichment of synovial clonotypes in a circulating synovial-like CD4 T cell subset. The study at large found these results: Because overlap with synovium was found to increase with sequencing depth, the full repertoire overlap was likely underestimated by the measured shared-clonotype fractions. Circulating pathogenic-like lymphocytes clustered together with synovial T cells, and compared with bulk blood, the circulating pathogenic-like lymphocytes shared a substantially higher fraction of CDR3 sequences with synovium. Lower diversity was observed in synovial and circulating pathogenic-like lymphocyte repertoires than in bulk blood CD4 repertoires, and some CPL samples were found to be as oligoclonal as synovium. Traditional Vbeta family usage analysis did not detect the difference between circulating pathogenic-like lymphocytes and bulk blood T cells. Because T cell genome counts differed by at least an order of magnitude between CPL and bulk blood CD4 samples, sample-size effects were addressed.

Library prep was done by the immunoSEQ multiplex PCR assay. An external provider performed TCRbeta CDR3 sequencing as a commercial service. On the study's bioinformatics: Productive nucleotide sequences and amino acid sequences obtained through in silico translation were used in the analyses. Diversity was measured with Renyi entropy across alpha values, using the median of 200 repeated subsamples to equalise sample size. The distance between each pair of repertoires was calculated as one minus the Chao-modified Jaccard index, which corrects for under-sampling, and this distance was used for clustering. Frequency-weighted overlap with synovial clonotypes was computed over 200 sample sizes, 200 draws without replacement each, and reported at the smaller sample's size. The immuneACCESS repertoire file appears here via TCRdb, limited to in-frame rearrangements. These files lack a portion of the clones; in checked studies, under half of the deficit traces to unresolved V genes, and the cause of the others is not known. V and J calls and clone size are copied from that table; D and trimming were computed from the DNA. Within this sample are about 32,000 clones, with roughly 95% of them counted one time only. Jointly, the top ten make up 0.6% to 0.8% of the sample.

The sequenced samples came from patients who had active juvenile idiopathic arthritis. Cells were sorted immediately after thawing, with dead cells excluded using Live/Dead Fixable Near-IR Stain. The source is a human donor with juvenile idiopathic arthritis. Sequenced sample: CD4+ T cells from blood. The V and J genes are TRBV18 and TRBJ2-7; TRBD1 is a possible D gene, resting on 6 matching bases. The CDR3 protein is CASSPIRDIEQYF. The DNA is TGTGCCAGCTCACCTATTAGGGACATCGAGCAGTACTTC.